Shown below are 14 T cell receptor beta chains from a single sample sequenced in a study of blood T cell repertoires in COVID-19. Profiling relied on immunoSEQ multiplex PCR, and the TCRdb table lists in-frame clones only, not all of them. The data hold about 200,000 clones, with around 85% observed a single time. The sequenced sample was peripheral blood. All receptors come from a woman aged 70-85 years with acute or convalescent COVID-19.

This clone showed up just once. The chain employs TRBV5-1 and TRBJ2-7; TRBD2 aligns across 8 bases. CDR1 is SGHRS and CDR2 is YFSETQ in the germline V gene. V shed 0 bases and J 0 bases; nucleotides not matched to a gene: 14. The CDR3 runs to 19 residues. As DNA, the CDR3 is TGCGCCAGCAGCTTGGCTACCGGGAGGGGGTCCTCGAGCTCCTACGAGCAGTACTTC. Amino acid sequence: CASSLATGRGSSSSYEQYF.

The chain's CDR3 is CASSSRGVSSYNSPLHF. In DNA, the CDR3 is TGTGCCAGCAGTAGCAGGGGAGTAAGCTCCTATAATTCACCCCTCCACTTT. The V gene is TRBV2, the J gene TRBJ1-6; TRBD1 might be the D (6 bases). CDR1 and CDR2 from the germline V gene are SNHLY and FYNNEI. The CDR3 totals 17 residues. Deletions cut 5 bases from V and 0 bases from J, with 14 bases between.

The chain uses TRBV5-1 and TRBJ2-2; TRBD1 aligns across 10 bases. The V and J ends lost 5 bases and 2 bases, in that order; junction bases with no gene match: 18. This CDR3 is built from 20 residues. Germline loops: CDR1 SGHRS, CDR2 YFSETQ. CDR3 nucleotide sequence: TGCGCCAGCAGGCTTTTACCGGGACAGGGGACAAAAGTCAACACCGGGGAGCTGTTTTTT. Protein: CASRLLPGQGTKVNTGELFF.

V is TRBV5-1 and J is TRBJ1-1; D is perhaps TRBD1 (6 bases). The germline V gene has CDR1 SGHRS and CDR2 YFSETQ. This CDR3 has 12 residues. V was pared by 4 bases and J by 5 bases, with 9 bases between. CDR3 sequence: CASSPGQTEAFF. Written as DNA, the CDR3 is TGCGCCAGCAGCCCCGGACAGACTGAAGCTTTCTTT.

The V and J genes are TRBV3-1 (or the pseudogene TRBV3-2) and TRBJ2-3; TRBD2 aligns across 9 bases. Losses at the gene ends were 4 bases for V and 6 bases for J; bases not matched to a gene: 11. Per the germline V gene, CDR1 is LGHDT and CDR2 is YNNKEL (reference sequence). The CDR3 is 16 residues long. CDR3 sequence reads: CASSLLAGVKGDTQYF. In DNA, the CDR3 is TGTGCCAGCAGCCTCTTAGCGGGGGTGAAAGGTGATACGCAGTATTTT.

Only a few counts were recorded for this clone. The rearrangement links TRBV7-9 to TRBJ2-7; tentative D call: TRBD1 (6 bases). The CDR3 runs to 12 residues. V shed 6 bases and J shed 5 bases, with 11 bases lying between them. Per the germline V gene, CDR1 is SEHNR and CDR2 is FQNEAQ (reference sequence). CDR3 nucleotides: TGTGCCAGCAGGAGACAGGCCAACGAGCAGTACTTC. Amino acid sequence: CASRRQANEQYF.

The chain carries TRBV6-5 and TRBJ2-7, with D possibly being TRBD1 (6 bases). Germline V gene data show CDR1 as MNHEY and CDR2 as SVGAGI. This CDR3 spans 14 amino acids. V lost 7 bases, J lost 4 bases, and 17 bases lay in between. The CDR3 protein is CASTLGRGVYEQYF. The DNA for the CDR3 is TGTGCCAGCACCCTCGGCAGGGGAGTGTACGAGCAGTACTTC.

The gene calls are TRBV20-1 and TRBJ2-7; D not certain. In germline, CDR1 is DFQATT, CDR2 SNEGSKA (reference sequence). V was trimmed by 3 bases and J by 0 bases, leaving 12 bases between them. This CDR3 is 14 amino acids long. The CDR3 sequence: CSASWPPPSYEQYF. For the CDR3, the DNA is TGCAGTGCTAGTTGGCCGCCCCCCTCCTACGAGCAGTACTTC.

The chain carries TRBV5-1 and TRBJ2-1; D is perhaps TRBD1 (6 bases). Trimming left V 4 bases short and J 2 bases short, with 7 bases between. The CDR3 sequence is 13 residues long. Germline assignment: CDR1 SGHRS and CDR2 YFSETQ. CDR3 loop: CASSEGAYNEQFF. The CDR3, as DNA: TGCGCCAGCAGCGAGGGGGCCTACAATGAGCAGTTCTTC.

The chain has TRBV24-1 and TRBJ2-1; D ambiguous. The V and J ends lost 4 bases and 7 bases respectively, with 16 bases between them. This CDR3 is built from 15 residues. Germline lookup yields CDR1 KGHDR and CDR2 SFDVKD. For the CDR3, the DNA is TGTGCCACCAGTGAGAACTACCGCCAAACAAATGAGCAGTTCTTC. Its protein product is CATSENYRQTNEQFF.

This clone was observed a single time. V usage is TRBV6-5 and J usage is TRBJ2-1; D may be TRBD1 (5 bases). This CDR3 contains 14 residues. CDR1 and CDR2 from the germline V gene are MNHEY and SVGAGI. Trimming cost V 6 bases and J 6 bases, with 15 bases left between them. DNA for the CDR3: TGTGCCAGCAGGAAAACCCAGGGTTCCAATGAGCAGTTCTTC. This translates into CASRKTQGSNEQFF.

The genes are TRBV6-6 and TRBJ2-5; 10 bases align to TRBD1. Trimming removed 6 bases from V and 3 bases from J; junction bases left unmatched: 4. In germline, CDR1 is MNHNY, CDR2 SVGAGI (reference sequence). CDR3 length equals 14 residues. The CDR3 loop is CASRAGTGEETQYF. CDR3 in DNA: TGTGCCAGCAGGGCCGGGACAGGGGAAGAGACCCAGTACTTC.

This clone was seen ten or more times. V and J are TRBV7-9 and TRBJ2-7, with TRBD1 as a possible D gene (5 bases). This CDR3 contains 14 residues. Germline V gives CDR1 SEHNR, CDR2 FQNEAQ (reference sequence). The V end was cut by 2 bases, the J end by 5 bases, with 13 bases between. This chain's CDR3 is CASSLMSGMDEQYF. In DNA, the CDR3 is TGTGCCAGCAGCTTAATGTCAGGGATGGACGAGCAGTACTTC.

This clone was counted once. The chain combines TRBV9 with TRBJ2-3; TRBD1 matches at 7 bases. The trim removed 1 base at V and 6 bases at J, leaving 5 bases unmatched. CDR1 and CDR2 from the germline V gene are SGDLS and YYNGEE. This CDR3 region has 14 residues. As DNA, the CDR3 is TGTGCCAGCAGCGTAAGACAGGGTGGTGATACGCAGTATTTT. Protein sequence: CASSVRQGGDTQYF.